These T cell receptor beta chains were read from a single sample in a study of blood T cell repertoires in COVID-19. Libraries were prepared by immunoSEQ multiplex PCR; TCRdb keeps only in-frame clonotypes and omits some of them. The data contain fewer than 150,000 clones, almost 90% of them singletons. The sample was peripheral blood. The receptors stem from a man between 45 and 60 years old with active or convalescent COVID-19. Each CDR3 is given with its conserved first and last residue.

TRBV6-5	15	CASMVTGVMNTEAFF
TRBV20-1	11	CSARGPHEQYF
TRBV7-8	16	CASSPAWDRGNYGYTF
TRBV24-1	15	CATSDPRSTGGEQYF
TRBV6-5	13	CASSLIRDYGYTF
TRBV4-1	19	CASSQGTLRQGFSGNTIYF
TRBV28	13	CASRRQPQETQYF
TRBV6-2/TRBV6-3	16	CASSPTSGSKIYEQYF
TRBV9	15	CASSVEDRENSPLHF
TRBV28	19	CASSLFLGLREEAWLEQYF
TRBV7-8	15	CASSLADRGSTEAFF
TRBV5-1	15	CASSLAPGSNQPQHF
TRBV14	15	CASSQPRDRDTEAFF
TRBV24-1	16	CATSEYDNSGANVLTF
TRBV19	15	CASRTESSYNSPLHF
TRBV28	15	CASTLRGTGGHEQYF